This T cell receptor beta chain was observed in a study of shared clonotypes between healthy human individuals. Study-wide background: The donor pool was made up of a couple of women and three men aged 18 to 49. Broader study findings: The small donor group covered limited genetic and exposure diversity.

As for this clone: Its antigen is as yet unknown. The junction departs from the called germline gene at one end, perhaps through a read error.

Data came from immunoSEQ multiplex PCR; TCRdb stores just in-frame clones and leaves some out. The table has some 1.5 million clones, nearly 99% seen once. Splitting the CD4+ cells yielded a CD45RA+ naive subset and a CD45RA-negative memory subset. This CDR3 has 14 residues. In germline, CDR1 is GTSNPN, CDR2 SVGIG (reference sequence). The sequenced material came from naive CD4+ T cells sorted from blood. Subset reported: CD45RA+ positively selected. V is TRBV30 and J is TRBJ1-5; 7 nucleotides align to TRBD1. This clonotype was sampled from a man aged 25 to 45 in good health. CDR3 loop: CVWSETGNNQPQHF. In DNA form, the CDR3 reads TGTGTCTGGAGTGAGACAGGGAACAATCAGCCCCAGCATTTT.